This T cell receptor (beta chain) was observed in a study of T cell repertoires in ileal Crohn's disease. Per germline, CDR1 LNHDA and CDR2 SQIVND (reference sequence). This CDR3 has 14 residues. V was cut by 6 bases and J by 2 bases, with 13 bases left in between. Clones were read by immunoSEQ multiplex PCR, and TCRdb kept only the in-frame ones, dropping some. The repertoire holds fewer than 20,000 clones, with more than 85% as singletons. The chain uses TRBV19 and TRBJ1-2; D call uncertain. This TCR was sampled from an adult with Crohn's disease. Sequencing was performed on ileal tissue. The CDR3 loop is CASSETFENYGYTF. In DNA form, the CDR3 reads TGTGCCAGTAGCGAGACATTTGAGAACTATGGCTACACCTTC.